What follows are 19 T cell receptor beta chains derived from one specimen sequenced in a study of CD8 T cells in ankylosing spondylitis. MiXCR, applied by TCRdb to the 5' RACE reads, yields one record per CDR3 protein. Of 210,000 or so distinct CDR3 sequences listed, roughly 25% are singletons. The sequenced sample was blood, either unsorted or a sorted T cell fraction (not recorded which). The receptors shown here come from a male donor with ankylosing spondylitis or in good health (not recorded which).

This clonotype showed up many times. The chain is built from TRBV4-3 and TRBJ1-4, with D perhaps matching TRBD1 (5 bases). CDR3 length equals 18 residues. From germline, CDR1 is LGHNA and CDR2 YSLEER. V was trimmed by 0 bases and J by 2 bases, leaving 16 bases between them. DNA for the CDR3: TGCGCCAGCAGCCAAGAATCAGCCGGGGGAATGACTAATGAAAAACTGTTTTTT. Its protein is CASSQESAGGMTNEKLFF.

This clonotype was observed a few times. In DNA, the CDR3 is TGCAGTCCAGGGGGTTCCTATGGCTACACCTTC. Its translation: CSPGGSYGYTF. The chain employs TRBV20-1 and TRBJ1-2; 7 bases are a match to TRBD1. This CDR3 is 11 amino acids long. Germline V gene lookup returns CDR1 DFQATT and CDR2 SNEGSKA (reference sequence). V shed 8 bases, J shed 4 bases, and the junction held 4 bases outside the gene matches.

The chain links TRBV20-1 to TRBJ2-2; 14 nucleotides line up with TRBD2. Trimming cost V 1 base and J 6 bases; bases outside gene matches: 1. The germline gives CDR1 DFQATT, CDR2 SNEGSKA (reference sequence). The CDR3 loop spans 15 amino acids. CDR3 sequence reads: CSARGTSGRSGELFF. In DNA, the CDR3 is TGCAGTGCTAGAGGGACTAGCGGGAGGTCCGGGGAGCTGTTTTTT.

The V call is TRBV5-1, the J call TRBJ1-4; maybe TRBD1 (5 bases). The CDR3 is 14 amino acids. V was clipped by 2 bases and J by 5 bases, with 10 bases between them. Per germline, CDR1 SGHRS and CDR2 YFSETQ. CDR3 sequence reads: CASSLRQPNEKLFF. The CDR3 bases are TGCGCCAGCAGCTTAAGACAGCCGAATGAAAAACTGTTTTTT.

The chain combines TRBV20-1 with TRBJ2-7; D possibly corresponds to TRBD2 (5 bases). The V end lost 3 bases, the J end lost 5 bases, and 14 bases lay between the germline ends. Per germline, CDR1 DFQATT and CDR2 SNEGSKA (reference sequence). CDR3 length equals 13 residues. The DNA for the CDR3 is TGCAGTGCTAGGTTGGGCCTAGCTGACGAGCAGTACTTC. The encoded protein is CSARLGLADEQYF.

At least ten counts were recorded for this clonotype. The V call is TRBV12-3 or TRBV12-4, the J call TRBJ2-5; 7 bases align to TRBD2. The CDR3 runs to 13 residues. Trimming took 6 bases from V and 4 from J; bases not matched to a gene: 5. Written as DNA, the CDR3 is TGTGCCAGCAGGGGAGGGGTAGGAGAGACCCAGTACTTC. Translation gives CASRGGVGETQYF.

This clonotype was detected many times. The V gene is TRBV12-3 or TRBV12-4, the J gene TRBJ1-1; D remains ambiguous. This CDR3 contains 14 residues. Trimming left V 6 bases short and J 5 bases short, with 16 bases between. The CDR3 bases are TGTGCCAGCAGCCCGACATCGCTATTGACTGAAGCTTTCTTT. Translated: CASSPTSLLTEAFF.

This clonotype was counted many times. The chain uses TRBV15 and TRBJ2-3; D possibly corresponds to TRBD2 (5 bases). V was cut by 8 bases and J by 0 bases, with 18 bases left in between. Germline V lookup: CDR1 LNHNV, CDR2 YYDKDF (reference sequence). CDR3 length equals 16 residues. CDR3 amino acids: CATQPEGDPSTDTQYF. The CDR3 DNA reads TGTGCCACCCAACCAGAGGGAGACCCTAGCACAGATACGCAGTATTTT.

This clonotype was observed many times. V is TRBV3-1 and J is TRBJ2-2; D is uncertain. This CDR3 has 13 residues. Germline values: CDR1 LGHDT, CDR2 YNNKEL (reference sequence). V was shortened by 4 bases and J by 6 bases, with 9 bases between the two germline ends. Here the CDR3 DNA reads TGTGCCAGCAGCCCAAACTCGGCCGGGGAGCTGTTTTTT. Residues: CASSPNSAGELFF.

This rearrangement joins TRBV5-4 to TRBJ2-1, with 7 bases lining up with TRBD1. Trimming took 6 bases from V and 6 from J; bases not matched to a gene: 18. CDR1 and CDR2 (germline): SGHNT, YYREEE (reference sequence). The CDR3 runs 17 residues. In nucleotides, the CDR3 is TGTGCCAGCACCCCACTCGGAACAGGGGAATTGTTCAATGAGCAGTTCTTC. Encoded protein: CASTPLGTGELFNEQFF.

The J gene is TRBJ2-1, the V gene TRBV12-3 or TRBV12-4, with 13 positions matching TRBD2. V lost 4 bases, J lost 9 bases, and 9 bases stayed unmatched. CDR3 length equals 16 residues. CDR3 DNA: TGTGCCAGCAGTTCGGGCGGGACTAGCGGGATAGGTGAGCAGTTCTTC. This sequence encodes CASSSGGTSGIGEQFF.

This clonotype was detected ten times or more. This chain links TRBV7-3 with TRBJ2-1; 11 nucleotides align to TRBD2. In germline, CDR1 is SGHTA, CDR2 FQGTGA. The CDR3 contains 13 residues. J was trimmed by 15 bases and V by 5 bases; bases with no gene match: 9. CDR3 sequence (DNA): TGTGCCAGCAGCCTTCGGTTAGCGGGAGGGTTGTTCTTC. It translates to CASSLRLAGGLFF.

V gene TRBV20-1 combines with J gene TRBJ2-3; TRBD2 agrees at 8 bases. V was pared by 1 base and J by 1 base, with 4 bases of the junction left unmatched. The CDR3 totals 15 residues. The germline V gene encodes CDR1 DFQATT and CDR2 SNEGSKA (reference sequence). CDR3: CSARVQTSGTDTQYF. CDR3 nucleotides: TGCAGTGCTAGAGTCCAGACTAGCGGCACAGATACGCAGTATTTT.

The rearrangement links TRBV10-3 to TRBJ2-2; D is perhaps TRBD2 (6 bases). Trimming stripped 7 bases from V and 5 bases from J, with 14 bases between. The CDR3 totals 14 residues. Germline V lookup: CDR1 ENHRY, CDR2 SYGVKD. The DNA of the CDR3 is TGTGCCATCACGGAGGGTTCTAAAACCGGGGAGCTGTTTTTT. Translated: CAITEGSKTGELFF.

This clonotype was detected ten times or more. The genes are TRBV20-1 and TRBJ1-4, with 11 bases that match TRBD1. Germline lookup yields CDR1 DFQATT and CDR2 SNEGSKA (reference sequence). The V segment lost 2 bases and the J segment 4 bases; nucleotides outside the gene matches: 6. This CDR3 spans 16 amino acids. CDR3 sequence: CSARPGTGGHNEKLFF. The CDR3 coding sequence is TGCAGTGCTAGACCCGGGACAGGGGGGCATAATGAAAAACTGTTTTTT.

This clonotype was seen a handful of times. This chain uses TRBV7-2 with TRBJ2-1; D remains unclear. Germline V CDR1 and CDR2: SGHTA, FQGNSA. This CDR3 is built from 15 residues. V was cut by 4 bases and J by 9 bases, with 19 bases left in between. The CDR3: CASSSPLARRGEQFF. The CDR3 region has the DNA TGTGCCAGCAGCTCCCCGCTGGCCCGAAGAGGTGAGCAGTTCTTC.

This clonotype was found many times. CDR3 DNA: TGTGCCAGCAGCGACAAGCGGGAGTGGCCCTCCTACGAGCAGTACTTC. Its translation: CASSDKREWPSYEQYF. V is TRBV3-1 and J is TRBJ2-7; 8 bases align to TRBD2. Trimming cost V 5 bases and J 0 bases; bases outside gene matches: 9. The CDR3 sequence is 16 residues long. CDR1 and CDR2 (germline): LGHDT, YNNKEL (reference sequence).

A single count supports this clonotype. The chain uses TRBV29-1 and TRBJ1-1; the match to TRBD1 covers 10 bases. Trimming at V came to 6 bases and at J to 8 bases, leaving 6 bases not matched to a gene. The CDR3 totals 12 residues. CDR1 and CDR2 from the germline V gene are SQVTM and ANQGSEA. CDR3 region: CSVDDRGREAFF. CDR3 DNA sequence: TGCAGCGTCGACGACAGGGGGCGCGAAGCTTTCTTT.

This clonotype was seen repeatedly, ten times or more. CDR3 protein: CSARSPGTGGELGTQYF. CDR3 sequence (DNA): TGCAGTGCTAGATCACCAGGGACAGGGGGAGAACTAGGGACCCAGTACTTC. V usage is TRBV20-1 and J usage is TRBJ2-5; 11 bases align to TRBD1. V shed 2 bases, J shed 7 bases, and the junction held 15 bases outside the gene matches. Per the germline V gene, CDR1 is DFQATT and CDR2 is SNEGSKA (reference sequence). The CDR3 is 17 residues long.